Below, one TCR beta chain is given with its context. The antigen is unknown. Time point defined: after neoadjuvant nivolumab, at surgical resection. The patients had HPV-negative, locally advanced oral cavity squamous cell carcinoma. This record comes from a study of neoadjuvant anti-PD-1 for oral cavity cancer. Whole-study context: Patients without progression received a fourth nivolumab dose around day 43, then surgical resection on days 50-56.

Most PBMC samples had roughly 0.45 ug input DNA in six replicates. Assay: immunoSEQ multiplex PCR; the TCRdb copy retains only in-frame clones and omits some. Of about 7,200 clones in the sample, 70% were seen once. V was trimmed by 10 bases and J by 0 bases, leaving 12 bases between them. The CDR3 has 14 amino acids. Per germline, CDR1 ENHRY and CDR2 SYGVKD. Overall study results and limits: PBMC Gini-index clonality exceeded responders' in non-responders post-nivolumab.

The source material was PBMCs, sampled after nivolumab (anti-PD-1) treatment. V usage is TRBV10-3 and J usage is TRBJ1-4; D call uncertain. The clonotype comes from a person between 35 and 79 years old with oral cavity squamous cell carcinoma. The CDR3 region is CATADPATNEKLFF. The CDR3 DNA is TGTGCCACCGCTGACCCTGCAACTAATGAAAAACTGTTTTTT.